These 15 T cell receptor beta chains share one sample of origin, sequenced in a study of T cell repertoires in cytomegalovirus infection. TCRdb reprocessed the reads with MiXCR, giving one entry per CDR3 protein. The table records around 630,000 distinct CDR3 sequences, 20% to 25% of them present only once. Sequenced material: CD8+ T cells from PBMCs. The receptors originated from a human donor in good health (CMV status not recorded). Some clones in this sample may be carry-over from other donors' samples.

The V and J genes are TRBV11-2 and TRBJ2-1; maybe TRBD2 (7 bases). The length of the CDR3 is 15 residues. Trimming cost V 9 bases and J 11 bases, with 26 bases left between them. The germline CDR1 and CDR2 sequences are SGHAT and FQNNGV. The CDR3 bases are TGTGCCAGTTTCGAGGGGGGGGGCCGGATCTATAAGCAGTTCTTC. Translating it yields CASFEGGGRIYKQFF.

This clonotype was observed a few times. The J gene is TRBJ1-3, the V gene TRBV5-1, with D perhaps matching TRBD1 (6 bases). V shed 3 bases and J shed 0 bases, with 13 bases lying between them. The length of the CDR3 is 16 residues. The germline V gene encodes CDR1 SGHRS and CDR2 YFSETQ. The CDR3 sequence: CASSSGQFLSGNTIYF. The CDR3 coding sequence is TGCGCCAGCAGCTCCGGACAGTTTCTCTCTGGAAACACCATATATTTT.

V usage is TRBV2 and J usage is TRBJ1-1; 9 bases agree with TRBD1. In germline, CDR1 is SNHLY, CDR2 FYNNEI. V was clipped by 5 bases and J by 5 bases; unmatched bases: 6. The CDR3 extends over 14 amino acids. The chain's CDR3 is CASSWTGDYTEAFF. CDR3 DNA sequence: TGTGCCAGCAGTTGGACAGGGGATTATACTGAAGCTTTCTTT.

The chain links TRBV14 to TRBJ1-2; tentatively, D is TRBD1 (5 bases). V lost 4 bases, J lost 7 bases, and 13 bases lay in between. This CDR3 is built from 13 residues. From germline, CDR1 is SGHDN and CDR2 FVKESK. CDR3 in amino acids: CASSPGTYFGYTF. CDR3 bases: TGTGCCAGCAGCCCCGGGACCTACTTTGGCTACACCTTC.

The V call is TRBV29-1, the J call TRBJ2-1; 7 positions agree with TRBD2. The CDR3 runs 13 residues. The V gene's germline CDR1 is SQVTM and CDR2 ANQGSEA. V was pared by 0 bases and J by 5 bases, with 1 base of the junction left unmatched. This chain's CDR3 is CSVEEGRDNEQFF. For the CDR3, the DNA is TGCAGCGTTGAAGAGGGGAGGGACAATGAGCAGTTCTTC.

This sequence joins TRBV6-6 and TRBJ2-1; D remains unclear. Germline V CDR1 and CDR2: MNHNY, SVGAGI (reference sequence). V lost 6 bases to trimming and J lost 2 bases, with 20 bases between them. This CDR3 spans 17 amino acids. The CDR3 is CASRNRALYGTYNEQFF. The DNA of the CDR3 is TGTGCCAGCAGAAACCGGGCCCTATATGGGACCTACAATGAGCAGTTCTTC.

This clonotype has only a few counts. The chain uses TRBV6-5 and TRBJ2-2, with TRBD2 matching 12 bases. Germline V gene lookup returns CDR1 MNHEY and CDR2 SVGAGI. The V segment lost 6 bases and the J segment 4 bases; nucleotides outside the gene matches: 12. The CDR3 length is 18 residues. The chain's CDR3 is CASSLFASGGGTTGELFF. CDR3 nucleotide sequence: TGTGCCAGCAGCCTCTTTGCTAGCGGGGGGGGCACCACCGGGGAGCTGTTTTTT.

For this clonotype: A much larger clone differs from this one at a single base, so this may be a read error. The chain has TRBV7-8 and TRBJ1-1; D unclear. The CDR3 is made up of 14 amino acids. The germline V gene encodes CDR1 SGHVS and CDR2 FQNEAQ. The CDR3 here is CANSFPGSWGEAFF. The CDR3 bases are TGTGCCAACAGCTTCCCCGGGAGTTGGGGAGAAGCTTTCTTT.

This clonotype was seen only a few times. V usage is TRBV20-1 and J usage is TRBJ2-7, with D perhaps TRBD1 or TRBD2 (6 bases each). V was trimmed by 2 bases and J by 2 bases, leaving 16 bases between them. Germline CDR1 is DFQATT and CDR2 is SNEGSKA (reference sequence). The CDR3 length is 15 residues. The CDR3 reads CSARPRRGPAYEQYV. The CDR3 nucleotides read TGCAGTGCTAGACCACGACGGGGGCCAGCCTACGAGCAGTACGTC.

This rearrangement joins TRBV20-1 to TRBJ2-5; D not resolved. Germline values: CDR1 DFQATT, CDR2 SNEGSKA (reference sequence). CDR3 length: 14 residues. Trimming cost V 4 bases and J 5 bases, with 17 bases left between them. CDR3 amino acids: CSATGPPSFETQYF. In DNA, the CDR3 is TGCAGTGCTACCGGACCCCCTTCGTTCGAGACCCAGTACTTC.

The rearrangement joins TRBV5-6 to TRBJ2-1, with 16 bases matching TRBD2. This CDR3 comprises 17 residues. Unmatched junction bases numbered 8, after V lost 4 bases and J lost 7 bases. Germline values: CDR1 SGHDT, CDR2 YYEEEE. The CDR3 sequence is CASSPGLAGGPRNEQFF. In nucleotides, the CDR3 is TGTGCCAGCAGCCCGGGACTAGCGGGGGGGCCAAGGAATGAGCAGTTCTTC.

On this clonotype: Since a much larger clone is just one base distant, this may be a read error. The chain employs TRBV7-2 and TRBJ1-5, with D maybe TRBD1 (5 bases). Germline V gives CDR1 SGHTA, CDR2 FQGNSA. The CDR3 has 15 amino acids. CDR3 in DNA: TGTGCCAGCAGCTACCGGGACCCTCCCCATCAGCCCCGGCATTTT. Amino acids: CASSYRDPPHQPRHF.

The chain is built from TRBV20-1 and TRBJ1-5, with 7 bases identical to TRBD1. Germline CDR1 DFQATT, CDR2 SNEGSKA (reference sequence). J gave up 0 bases and V 5 bases, and 16 bases lay outside the gene matches. The CDR3 is 18 residues long. Here the CDR3 DNA reads TGCAGTGCTTACGTCACTCCGGGACAGCTGGTTAGCAATCAGCCCCAGCATTTT. Amino acids: CSAYVTPGQLVSNQPQHF.

The sample holds a few counts of this clonotype. The chain uses TRBV20-1 and TRBJ2-7; D remains ambiguous. This CDR3 comprises 14 residues. Trimming left V 0 bases short and J 2 bases short, with 11 bases between. Looked up from germline, CDR1 is DFQATT and CDR2 is SNEGSKA (reference sequence). DNA for the CDR3: TGCAGTGCTAGAGACCTGGGGAACACCTACGAGCAGTACGTC. Translating gives CSARDLGNTYEQYV.

Remarks on this clonotype: A read error may explain this, as a much larger clone is one base away. The V call is TRBV7-2, the J call TRBJ2-3, with D tentatively TRBD2 (7 bases). The CDR3 consists of 16 residues. With 3 bases removed from V and 4 bases from J, the gap between germline ends came to 17 bases. In germline, CDR1 is SGHTA, CDR2 FQGNSA. The CDR3 DNA follows: TGTGCCAGCAGCTTTCGGGGGGCCCGGAGCTCAGATACGCAGTATTTT. Translated: CASSFRGARSSDTQYF.